These T cell receptor beta chains were read from a single sample in a study of OX40 agonist ivuxolimab in advanced cancers. TCRdb's copy holds only in-frame clones and misses some; the assay was immunoSEQ multiplex PCR. The sample lists roughly 34,000 clones, around 84% seen once, with around 12% in the top ten. The specimen comprised CD4+ or CD8+ T cells sorted from blood, sampled in a trial of the OX40 agonist ivuxolimab. All receptors come from an adult with an advanced solid tumor such as melanoma, head and neck, liver or kidney cancer. The CDR3 runs from the conserved cysteine through the conserved F or W. D genes are given only for firm matches. Clone size is shown for a subset of rows, as once, few, many or a class of expanded clone.

clone size: NA
J gene: TRBJ2-7
D gene: NA
V gene: TRBV4-1
CDR3 protein: CASSSTASSSYEQYF
CDR3 DNA: TGCGCCAGCAGTTCCACAGCCTCGAGCTCCTACGAGCAGTACTTC

clone size: NA
J gene: TRBJ1-5
D gene: TRBD1
V gene: TRBV7-3
CDR3 protein: CASSLIVPDRSNQPQHF
CDR3 DNA: TGTGCCAGCAGCTTAATAGTTCCGGACAGGAGCAATCAGCCCCAGCATTTT

clone size: NA
J gene: TRBJ1-4
D gene: TRBD1
V gene: TRBV28
CDR3 protein: CASSRGPGQGYEKLFF
CDR3 DNA: TGTGCCAGCAGTCGAGGCCCGGGACAGGGCTATGAAAAACTGTTTTTT

clone size: NA
J gene: TRBJ2-5
D gene: TRBD2
V gene: TRBV7-2
CDR3 protein: CASSVSGGGETQYF
CDR3 DNA: TGTGCCAGCAGCGTCAGCGGGGGCGGAGAGACCCAGTACTTC

clone size: medium-sized
J gene: TRBJ1-6
D gene: TRBD1
V gene: TRBV19
CDR3 protein: CASSWTGGNSPLHF
CDR3 DNA: TGTGCCAGTAGTTGGACAGGGGGAAATTCACCCCTCCACTTT

clone size: NA
J gene: TRBJ2-3
D gene: TRBD2
V gene: TRBV13
CDR3 protein: CASTPGGSYTDTQYF
CDR3 DNA: TGTGCCAGCACCCCCGGCGGGAGCTACACAGATACGCAGTATTTT

clone size: once
J gene: TRBJ2-1
D gene: TRBD2
V gene: TRBV7-9
CDR3 protein: CASSQPSSGGNYNEQFF
CDR3 DNA: TGTGCCAGCAGCCAACCGTCTAGCGGGGGGAACTACAATGAGCAGTTCTTC

clone size: NA
J gene: TRBJ1-1
D gene: TRBD1
V gene: TRBV5-6
CDR3 protein: CASSVGTGSPEAFF
CDR3 DNA: TGTGCCAGCAGCGTCGGGACAGGGTCCCCTGAAGCTTTCTTT

clone size: NA
J gene: TRBJ2-1
D gene: TRBD2
V gene: TRBV28
CDR3 protein: CALGREASYNEQFF
CDR3 DNA: TGTGCCCTTGGGCGGGAGGCTTCCTACAATGAGCAGTTCTTC

clone size: NA
J gene: TRBJ2-5
D gene: NA
V gene: TRBV5-4
CDR3 protein: CASSWEGRGVGETQYF
CDR3 DNA: TGTGCCAGCAGCTGGGAGGGCAGGGGGGTTGGAGAGACCCAGTACTTC

clone size: NA
J gene: TRBJ2-1
D gene: TRBD2
V gene: TRBV4-1
CDR3 protein: CASSQEPGGVYNEQFF
CDR3 DNA: TGCGCCAGCAGCCAAGAACCGGGAGGGGTCTACAATGAGCAGTTCTTC

clone size: NA
J gene: TRBJ2-7
D gene: TRBD2
V gene: TRBV27
CDR3 protein: CASASGRGSYEQYF
CDR3 DNA: TGTGCCAGTGCTTCCGGGAGGGGCTCCTACGAGCAGTACTTC

clone size: NA
J gene: TRBJ1-1
D gene: NA
V gene: TRBV15
CDR3 protein: CATSSANTEAFF
CDR3 DNA: TGTGCCACCAGCTCCGCGAACACTGAAGCTTTCTTT

clone size: NA
J gene: TRBJ1-1
D gene: NA
V gene: TRBV7-9
CDR3 protein: CASSLGVTEAFF
CDR3 DNA: TGTGCCAGCAGCCTCGGGGTAACTGAAGCTTTCTTT

clone size: NA
J gene: TRBJ1-5
D gene: TRBD1
V gene: TRBV19
CDR3 protein: CASSIKQGAYSNQPQHF
CDR3 DNA: TGTGCCAGTAGTATCAAGCAGGGGGCCTATAGCAATCAGCCCCAGCATTTT

clone size: NA
J gene: TRBJ2-3
D gene: NA
V gene: TRBV7-8
CDR3 protein: CASTEGTDTQYF
CDR3 DNA: TGTGCCAGCACGGAGGGGACAGATACGCAGTATTTT

clone size: NA
J gene: TRBJ2-7
D gene: NA
V gene: TRBV28
CDR3 protein: CASSLTSQRGREQYF
CDR3 DNA: TGTGCCAGCAGTTTGACCTCCCAAAGGGGACGAGAGCAGTACTTC

clone size: NA
J gene: TRBJ2-1
D gene: NA
V gene: TRBV27
CDR3 protein: CASSPRSWHNEQFF
CDR3 DNA: TGTGCCAGCAGTCCCCGATCATGGCACAATGAGCAGTTCTTC

clone size: few
J gene: TRBJ2-7
D gene: NA
V gene: TRBV23-1
CDR3 protein: CASKLTAPYEQYF
CDR3 DNA: TGCGCCAGCAAGTTGACAGCACCCTACGAGCAGTACTTC

clone size: NA
J gene: TRBJ2-7
D gene: NA
V gene: TRBV7-8
CDR3 protein: CASSPMGRTYEQYF
CDR3 DNA: TGTGCCAGCAGCCCCATGGGGAGAACCTACGAGCAGTACTTC

clone size: NA
J gene: TRBJ2-7
D gene: NA
V gene: TRBV7-2
CDR3 protein: CASSFVTGPSYEQYF
CDR3 DNA: TGTGCCAGCAGCTTCGTAACAGGGCCCTCCTACGAGCAGTACTTC

clone size: once
J gene: TRBJ2-3
D gene: TRBD2
V gene: TRBV28
CDR3 protein: CASSFERLAGGSSRYTQYF
CDR3 DNA: TGTGCCAGCAGTTTCGAGCGTCTAGCGGGAGGGTCTAGTCGATATACGCAGTATTTT

clone size: NA
J gene: TRBJ1-2
D gene: NA
V gene: TRBV11-2
CDR3 protein: CASSLADSRGGGYTF
CDR3 DNA: TGTGCCAGCAGCTTAGCTGACAGCCGGGGGGGCGGCTACACCTTC

clone size: NA
J gene: TRBJ2-4
D gene: NA
V gene: TRBV21-1
CDR3 protein: CASSKGATSGVVKNIQYF
CDR3 DNA: TGTGCCAGCAGCAAAGGAGCGACTAGCGGGGTAGTCAAAAACATTCAGTACTTC

clone size: NA
J gene: TRBJ2-7
D gene: TRBD2
V gene: TRBV29-1
CDR3 protein: CSVDSGDYSEQYF
CDR3 DNA: TGCAGCGTTGATTCGGGGGACTATAGCGAGCAGTACTTC

clone size: NA
J gene: TRBJ1-1
D gene: NA
V gene: TRBV19
CDR3 protein: CASSIEGNTEAFF
CDR3 DNA: TGTGCCAGTAGTATAGAAGGGAACACTGAAGCTTTCTTT

clone size: medium-sized
J gene: TRBJ2-1
D gene: NA
V gene: TRBV21-1
CDR3 protein: CASSNGPRDRGTDEQFF
CDR3 DNA: TGTGCCAGCAGCAACGGTCCTAGAGACAGGGGGACGGATGAGCAGTTCTTC

clone size: NA
J gene: TRBJ2-7
D gene: TRBD2
V gene: TRBV11-2
CDR3 protein: CASSFSGSEQYF
CDR3 DNA: TGTGCCAGCAGCTTTAGCGGGAGCGAGCAGTACTTC

clone size: few
J gene: TRBJ2-3
D gene: NA
V gene: TRBV4-3
CDR3 protein: CASSQGTASTDTQYF
CDR3 DNA: TGCGCCAGCAGCCAAGGGACAGCTAGCACAGATACGCAGTATTTT

clone size: NA
J gene: TRBJ1-6
D gene: TRBD1
V gene: TRBV13
CDR3 protein: CASSLIQGAYYNSPLHF
CDR3 DNA: TGTGCCAGCAGCTTAATCCAGGGGGCGTACTATAATTCACCCCTCCACTTT

clone size: once
J gene: TRBJ1-1
D gene: TRBD1
V gene: TRBV6-6
CDR3 protein: CASRPWTGALNTEAFF
CDR3 DNA: TGTGCCAGCAGACCCTGGACAGGGGCCTTGAACACTGAAGCTTTCTTT

clone size: NA
J gene: TRBJ2-2
D gene: TRBD2
V gene: TRBV27
CDR3 protein: CASSQTGGNTGELFF
CDR3 DNA: TGTGCCAGCAGCCAGACGGGAGGGAACACCGGGGAGCTGTTTTTT

clone size: NA
J gene: TRBJ1-5
D gene: NA
V gene: TRBV6-5
CDR3 protein: CASSYSEGNQPQHF
CDR3 DNA: TGTGCCAGCAGTTACTCGGAGGGGAATCAGCCCCAGCATTTT

clone size: NA
J gene: TRBJ2-7
D gene: NA
V gene: TRBV30
CDR3 protein: CAWSGLRGDGSYEQYF
CDR3 DNA: TGTGCCTGGAGTGGCCTCAGGGGCGATGGGTCCTACGAGCAGTACTTC

clone size: NA
J gene: TRBJ2-1
D gene: TRBD2
V gene: TRBV13
CDR3 protein: CASSSYTGLAGGKVQFF
CDR3 DNA: TGTGCCAGCAGCTCTTATACGGGACTAGCGGGGGGTAAGGTGCAGTTCTTC

clone size: few
J gene: TRBJ2-2
D gene: NA
V gene: TRBV7-9
CDR3 protein: CASRGVFDGELFF
CDR3 DNA: TGTGCCAGCCGAGGAGTGTTTGACGGGGAGCTGTTTTTT

clone size: few
J gene: TRBJ1-1
D gene: NA
V gene: TRBV5-1
CDR3 protein: CASSRGMNTEAFF
CDR3 DNA: TGCGCCAGCAGCCGTGGGATGAACACTGAAGCTTTCTTT

clone size: NA
J gene: TRBJ2-5
D gene: NA
V gene: TRBV11-2
CDR3 protein: CASSLSGGWEETQYF
CDR3 DNA: TGTGCCAGCAGCTTAAGCGGTGGCTGGGAAGAGACCCAGTACTTC

clone size: NA
J gene: TRBJ2-1
D gene: NA
V gene: TRBV4-1
CDR3 protein: CASSQEGQYNEQFF
CDR3 DNA: TGCGCCAGCAGCCAAGAGGGACAATACAATGAGCAGTTCTTC

clone size: NA
J gene: TRBJ2-1
D gene: TRBD2
V gene: TRBV11-2
CDR3 protein: CASSSFSGGHRGEQFF
CDR3 DNA: TGTGCCAGCAGCTCCTTTAGCGGGGGGCATCGTGGTGAGCAGTTCTTC

clone size: NA
J gene: TRBJ2-5
D gene: NA
V gene: TRBV6-6
CDR3 protein: CASSLAERGETQYF
CDR3 DNA: TGTGCCAGCAGCCTAGCCGAGCGCGGGGAGACCCAGTACTTC

clone size: few
J gene: TRBJ2-7
D gene: TRBD2
V gene: TRBV6-1
CDR3 protein: CASSLGGGAYEQYF
CDR3 DNA: TGTGCCAGCAGTTTGGGTGGGGGGGCCTACGAGCAGTACTTC

clone size: NA
J gene: TRBJ2-6
D gene: NA
V gene: TRBV27
CDR3 protein: CASSPWMAPLLGANVLTF
CDR3 DNA: TGTGCCAGCAGTCCTTGGATGGCCCCCCTTTTAGGGGCCAACGTCCTGACTTTC

clone size: NA
J gene: TRBJ1-4
D gene: NA
V gene: TRBV28
CDR3 protein: CASSLSPETSNEKLFF
CDR3 DNA: TGTGCCAGCAGTTTATCGCCTGAGACAAGCAACGAAAAACTGTTTTTT

clone size: NA
J gene: TRBJ2-4
D gene: NA
V gene: TRBV6-1
CDR3 protein: CASSEAFQGGLAKNIQYF
CDR3 DNA: TGTGCCAGCAGTGAAGCGTTCCAGGGGGGGTTGGCCAAAAACATTCAGTACTTC